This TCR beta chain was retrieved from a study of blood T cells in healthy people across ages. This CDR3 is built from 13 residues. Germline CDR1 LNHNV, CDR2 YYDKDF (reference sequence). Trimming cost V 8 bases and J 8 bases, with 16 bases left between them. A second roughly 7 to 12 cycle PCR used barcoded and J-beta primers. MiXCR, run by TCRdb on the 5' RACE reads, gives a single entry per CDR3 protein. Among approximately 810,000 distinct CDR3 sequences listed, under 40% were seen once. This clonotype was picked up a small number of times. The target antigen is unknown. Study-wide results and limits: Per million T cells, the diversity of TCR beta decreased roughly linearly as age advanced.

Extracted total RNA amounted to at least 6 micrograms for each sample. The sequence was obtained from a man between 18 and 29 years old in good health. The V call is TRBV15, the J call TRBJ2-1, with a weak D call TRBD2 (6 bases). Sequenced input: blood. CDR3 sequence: CATRAPGGDEQFF. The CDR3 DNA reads TGTGCCACCCGGGCCCCCGGGGGAGATGAGCAGTTCTTC.